This T cell receptor beta chain was documented in a study of glioma-infiltrating T cells after dendritic cell vaccination. The CDR3 runs 10 residues. Germline V CDR1 and CDR2: SQVTM, ANQGSEA. Produced via immunoSEQ multiplex PCR; TCRdb's table is partial and in-frame only. The sample yields tens of thousands of clones, approximately 80% seen once. Selection required adequate fresh-frozen tumor tissue plus more than two years' survival data. Blood PBMC samples: pre-vaccination, two weeks post third vaccination, and at tumor progression. The chain is built from TRBV29-1 and TRBJ2-1, with D tentatively TRBD2 (6 bases). This specimen consisted of blood, obtained before dendritic cell vaccination. The receptor was derived from a human donor with glioblastoma. This CDR3 reads CAGRYNEQFF. DNA for the CDR3: TGCGCGGGGAGGTACAATGAGCAGTTCTTC.